Sequencing of this TCR beta chain was carried out in a study of beta chain features in type 1 diabetes. Broader study findings: More deletions and fewer insertions at VDJ junctions were seen in type 1 diabetes patients. There was a moderate but significant shortening of TCRB CDR3s in all four CD4+ subsets of Type 1 diabetes patients.

V lost 6 bases to trimming and J lost 5 bases; unmatched junction nucleotides: 9. CDR1 is SQVTM and CDR2 is ANQGSEA in the germline V gene. The CDR3 extends over 14 amino acids. This clone was counted a few times. Antigen: not known. As every portion of the isolated RNA was reverse transcribed, the sequencing read expressed TCRB transcripts. The method was immunoSEQ multiplex PCR; TCRdb's version includes in-frame clones alone and lacks a portion of them. This table holds 500,000 to 850,000 clones, over 11% found once. This sequence originates from a man between 18 and 35 years old with type 1 diabetes. The source material was naive CD4+ T cells from blood. The chain uses TRBV29-1 and TRBJ2-2, with 7 positions matching TRBD1. The CDR3 DNA reads as TGCAGCGTCCGAGCCAGGGGGAATACCGGGGAGCTGTTTTTT. Translating gives CSVRARGNTGELFF.